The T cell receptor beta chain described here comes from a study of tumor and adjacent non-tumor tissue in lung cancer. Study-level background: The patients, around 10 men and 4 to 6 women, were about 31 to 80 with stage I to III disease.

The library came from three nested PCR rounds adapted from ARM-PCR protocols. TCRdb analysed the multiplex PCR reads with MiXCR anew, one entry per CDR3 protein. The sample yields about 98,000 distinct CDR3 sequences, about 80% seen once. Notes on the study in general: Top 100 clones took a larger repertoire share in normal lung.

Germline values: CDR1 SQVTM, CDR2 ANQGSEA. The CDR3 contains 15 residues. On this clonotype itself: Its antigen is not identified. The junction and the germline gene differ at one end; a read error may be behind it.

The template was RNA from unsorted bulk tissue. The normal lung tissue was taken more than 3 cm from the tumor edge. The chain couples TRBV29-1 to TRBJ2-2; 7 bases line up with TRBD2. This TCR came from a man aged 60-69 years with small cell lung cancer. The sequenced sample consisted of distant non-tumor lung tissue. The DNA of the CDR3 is TGCAGCGTTGTGGCGGGAGCCGCGAACATCGGGGAACTGTTTTTT. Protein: CSVVAGAANIGELFF.